What follows are 29 T cell receptor beta chains derived from one specimen sequenced in a study of cytomegalovirus exposure and HLA in healthy donors. With 60 Vbeta and 13 Jbeta primers, the PCR was carried out. Libraries were prepared by immunoSEQ multiplex PCR; TCRdb keeps only in-frame clonotypes and omits some of them. The sample has roughly 100,000 clones, 79% seen once. The material sequenced was PBMCs. The receptor source for this set is a man aged 50-60 years in good health and CMV-seropositive.

This chain joins TRBV2 and TRBJ2-1; maybe TRBD1 (6 bases). CDR3 size: 15 residues. Germline assignment: CDR1 SNHLY and CDR2 FYNNEI. The V end was cut by 6 bases, the J end by 4 bases, with 16 bases between. The CDR3 is CASRARDTLYNEQFF. For the CDR3, the DNA is TGTGCCAGCAGGGCCCGGGACACTCTTTACAATGAGCAGTTCTTC.

The J gene is TRBJ2-2, the V gene TRBV7-9, with D unresolved. V lost 5 bases and J lost 9, with 16 bases in between. The CDR3 has 14 residues. In germline, CDR1 is SEHNR, CDR2 FQNEAQ (reference sequence). The CDR3 region is CASSRTSVRRELFF. The CDR3 region has the DNA TGTGCCAGCAGCCGAACGAGCGTCCGGAGGGAGCTGTTTTTT.

The V call is TRBV2, the J call TRBJ1-5, with D possibly matching TRBD1 (6 bases). Germline values: CDR1 SNHLY, CDR2 FYNNEI. The CDR3 consists of 15 residues. V lost 4 bases to trimming and J lost 5 bases, with 15 bases between them. The chain's CDR3 is CASSVDTGYDQPQHF. The DNA of the CDR3 is TGTGCCAGCAGTGTCGATACAGGGTATGATCAGCCCCAGCATTTT.

This chain connects TRBV2 to TRBJ1-1, with D perhaps TRBD1 (6 bases). The germline V and J ends were trimmed by 7 bases and 1 base, with 16 bases remaining between them. The CDR3 spans 15 residues. Germline V CDR1 and CDR2: SNHLY, FYNNEI. This CDR3 is CASTRRGGSNTEAFF. The CDR3 DNA is TGTGCCAGCACCCGAAGGGGGGGCTCGAACACTGAAGCTTTCTTT. Full variable domain (remainder filled in from reference TRBV2 and TRBJ1-1): EPEVTQTPSHQVTQMGQEVILRCVPISNHLYFYWYRQILGQKVEFLVSFYNNEISEKSEIFDDQFSVERPDGSNFTLKIRSTKLEDSAMYFCASTRRGGSNTEAFFGQGTRLTVV.

The rearrangement links TRBV7-9 to TRBJ2-7; the match to TRBD2 covers 9 bases. This CDR3 region has 14 residues. Trimming removed 6 bases from V and 5 bases from J; junction bases left unmatched: 8. In germline, CDR1 is SEHNR, CDR2 FQNEAQ (reference sequence). CDR3 amino acids: CASRNSGSEDEQYF. CDR3 DNA: TGTGCCAGCAGAAATAGCGGGAGTGAGGACGAGCAGTACTTC.

The gene calls are TRBV2 and TRBJ1-2; D is unresolved. The CDR3 runs to 12 residues. Germline-derived CDR1 and CDR2 are SNHLY and FYNNEI. Trimming cost V 2 bases and J 5 bases, with 6 bases left between them. The CDR3 sequence: CASSERTYGYTF. Written as DNA, the CDR3 is TGTGCCAGCAGTGAACGGACTTATGGCTACACCTTC.

V is TRBV29-1 and J is TRBJ2-7; 8 bases align to TRBD1. The germline gives CDR1 SQVTM, CDR2 ANQGSEA. J was trimmed by 3 bases and V by 6 bases; bases with no gene match: 7. The CDR3 loop spans 13 amino acids. CDR3 in amino acids: CSVTGTGNYEQYF. In DNA, the CDR3 is TGCAGCGTGACCGGGACAGGAAACTACGAGCAGTACTTC.

This chain links TRBV7-3 with TRBJ2-1; D not certain. The germline gives CDR1 SGHTA, CDR2 FQGTGA. This CDR3 has 15 residues. Trimming left V 0 bases short and J 3 bases short, with 9 bases between. This CDR3 reads CASSLTSINYNEQFF. The CDR3 bases are TGTGCCAGCAGCTTAACGAGTATAAACTACAATGAGCAGTTCTTC.

V is TRBV19 and J is TRBJ2-7; 10 bases are shared with TRBD1. Germline V gene lookup returns CDR1 LNHDA and CDR2 SQIVND (reference sequence). The CDR3 is 16 amino acids. V lost 2 bases, J lost 2 bases, and 6 bases stayed unmatched. The CDR3, as DNA: TGTGCCAGTAGTATAATTCCGGGACAGGGGACCTACGAGCAGTACTTC. It yields the protein CASSIIPGQGTYEQYF. The full variable domain, with the rest looked up from reference TRBV19 and TRBJ2-7, is DGGITQSPKYLFRKEGQNVTLSCEQNLNHDAMYWYRQDPGQGLRLIYYSQIVNDFQKGDIAEGYSVSREKKESFPLTVTSAQKNPTAFYLCASSIIPGQGTYEQYFGPGTRLTVT.

The CDR3 bases are TGTGCCAGCATTCCAGGGGCCCAAGGGGGGCTAGCGGGAGACCCCTACGAGCAGTACTTC. Translated: CASIPGAQGGLAGDPYEQYF. The chain joins TRBV28 to TRBJ2-7, with 10 nucleotides matching TRBD2. Germline V gene data show CDR1 as MDHEN and CDR2 as SYDVKM. Trimming took 7 bases from V and 2 from J; bases not matched to a gene: 23. The CDR3 has 20 amino acids.

This clone was seen more than once but under ten times. V gene TRBV5-6 combines with J gene TRBJ2-3; 7 nucleotides line up with TRBD2. The germline CDR1 and CDR2 sequences are SGHDT and YYEEEE. V gave up 2 bases and J gave up 0 bases; unmatched junction bases: 6. CDR3 length: 16 residues. CDR3 sequence reads: CASSFEGGRSTDTQYF. In nucleotides, the CDR3 is TGTGCCAGCAGCTTTGAGGGAGGGCGCAGCACAGATACGCAGTATTTT.

This clone has only one observation. The chain links TRBV29-1 to TRBJ2-7, with TRBD1 identical over 10 bases. Germline-derived CDR1 and CDR2 are SQVTM and ANQGSEA. The CDR3 has 13 residues. The V segment lost 6 bases and the J segment 3 bases; nucleotides outside the gene matches: 5. CDR3 DNA sequence: TGCAGCGTCCCGGGACAGGGGAACTACGAGCAGTACTTC. Its translation: CSVPGQGNYEQYF.

The chain is built from TRBV29-1 and TRBJ2-7; 9 positions agree with TRBD1. This CDR3 region has 13 residues. Looked up from germline, CDR1 is SQVTM and CDR2 is ANQGSEA. The ends lost 4 bases at V and 7 bases at J; junction bases unmatched: 8. CDR3 nucleotide sequence: TGCAGCGTTGTAGTCGGGACAGGGCGTGAGCAGTACTTC. Protein sequence: CSVVVGTGREQYF.

This clone was picked up one time. The rearrangement uses TRBV5-4 and TRBJ1-4, with D unresolved. The V gene's germline CDR1 is SGHNT and CDR2 YYREEE (reference sequence). The CDR3 extends over 9 amino acids. In nucleotides, the CDR3 is TGTACTGAGGGAGAAAAACTGTTTTTT. Its translation is CTEGEKLFF.

The table lists this clone with many counts. This chain connects TRBV5-6 to TRBJ2-7; maybe TRBD1 (6 bases). The CDR3 contains 15 residues. The V and J ends lost 3 bases and 7 bases respectively, with 20 bases between them. Looked up from germline, CDR1 is SGHDT and CDR2 is YYEEEE. CDR3 residues: CASSYAFGGTGEQYF. Here the CDR3 DNA reads TGTGCCAGCAGCTACGCGTTTGGGGGCACGGGAGAGCAGTACTTC.

The chain couples TRBV28 to TRBJ1-4; 8 bases align to TRBD1. Trimming removed 3 bases from V and 7 bases from J; junction bases left unmatched: 10. The length of the CDR3 is 16 residues. CDR1 is MDHEN, CDR2 SYDVKM, per germline. The CDR3 loop reads CASSLDREGMGEKLFF. Here the CDR3 DNA reads TGTGCCAGCAGTTTGGACAGGGAAGGAATGGGTGAAAAACTGTTTTTT.

The V and J genes are TRBV7-3 and TRBJ2-2, with a possible D match to TRBD2 (6 bases). The V end was cut by 2 bases, the J end by 7 bases, with 14 bases between. CDR1 and CDR2 (germline): SGHTA, FQGTGA. The CDR3 totals 15 residues. Here the CDR3 DNA reads TGTGCCAGCAGCTTAGGCGGGATGGTAGGCGGGGAGCTGTTTTTT. The encoded protein is CASSLGGMVGGELFF.

The chain carries TRBV9 and TRBJ2-1; 10 bases map to TRBD2. Germline loops: CDR1 SGDLS, CDR2 YYNGEE. The V segment lost 0 bases and the J segment 9 bases; nucleotides outside the gene matches: 9. The length of the CDR3 is 16 residues. The CDR3 DNA reads TGTGCCAGCAGCGTAGCTCGAGTAGCGGGAGGAGTTGAGCAGTTCTTC. Translating gives CASSVARVAGGVEQFF.

The gene calls are TRBV5-4 and TRBJ1-3, with 8 bases aligning to TRBD1. The CDR3 runs 15 residues. V was clipped by 2 bases and J by 4 bases; unmatched bases: 5. Per germline, CDR1 SGHNT and CDR2 YYREEE (reference sequence). The CDR3 DNA is TGTGCCAGCAGCTTCGCAGGGGGCAAGGGAAACACCATATATTTT. This codes for CASSFAGGKGNTIYF. Using reference TRBV5-4 and TRBJ1-3 for the parts outside the CDR3, the full variable domain is ETGVTQSPTHLIKTRGQQVTLRCSSQSGHNTVSWYQQALGQGPQFIFQYYREEENGRGNFPPRFSGLQFPNYSSELNVNALELDDSALYLCASSFAGGKGNTIYFGEGSWLTVV.

The V gene is TRBV19, the J gene TRBJ2-1; D perhaps matches TRBD1 (5 bases). The CDR3 consists of 16 residues. The V gene's germline CDR1 is LNHDA and CDR2 SQIVND (reference sequence). V shed 2 bases and J shed 0 bases, with 11 bases lying between them. CDR3 nucleotide sequence: TGTGCCAGTAGTATACTAAGGGGAAGCTCCTACAATGAGCAGTTCTTC. It codes for CASSILRGSSYNEQFF.

The V and J genes are TRBV2 and TRBJ2-1, with TRBD1 matching over 9 bases. The germline CDR1 and CDR2 sequences are SNHLY and FYNNEI. The CDR3 runs 15 residues. Unmatched junction bases numbered 10, after V lost 8 bases and J lost 5 bases. The CDR3 DNA sequence: TGTGCCAGCCTCAATCGGGACAGGGTAAACAATGAGCAGTTCTTC. It translates to CASLNRDRVNNEQFF.

V is TRBV5-4 and J is TRBJ2-5; 10 nucleotides line up with TRBD2. The CDR3 is made up of 15 amino acids. V shed 3 bases and J 5 bases; nucleotides not matched to a gene: 7. Germline-derived CDR1 and CDR2 are SGHNT and YYREEE (reference sequence). The CDR3 loop is CASSSTSGIGETQYF. DNA of the CDR3: TGTGCCAGCAGCTCTACTAGCGGGATTGGGGAGACCCAGTACTTC.

The chain recombines TRBV7-9 with TRBJ2-7; TRBD1 might be the D (5 bases). CDR3 length equals 12 residues. Per germline, CDR1 SEHNR and CDR2 FQNEAQ (reference sequence). V was cut by 5 bases and J by 2 bases, with 7 bases left in between. CDR3 in amino acids: CASSTDTYEQYF. As DNA, the CDR3 is TGTGCCAGCAGCACGGACACCTACGAGCAGTACTTC. Full variable domain (missing parts from reference TRBV7-9 and TRBJ2-7): DTGVSQNPRHKITKRGQNVTFRCDPISEHNRLYWYRQTLGQGPEFLTYFQNEAQLEKSRLLSDRFSAERPKGSFSTLEIQRTEQGDSAMYLCASSTDTYEQYFGPGTRLTVT.

The V and J genes are TRBV7-9 and TRBJ2-7; 8 nucleotides agree with TRBD2. This CDR3 has 14 residues. In germline, CDR1 is SEHNR, CDR2 FQNEAQ (reference sequence). V was pared by 5 bases and J by 2 bases, with 5 bases of the junction left unmatched. As DNA, the CDR3 is TGTGCCAGCAGCCGCCCGGGAGGGGCCTACGAGCAGTACTTC. This codes for CASSRPGGAYEQYF.

The rearrangement uses TRBV28 and TRBJ1-5, with D possibly being TRBD1 (5 bases). Germline assignment: CDR1 MDHEN and CDR2 SYDVKM. Trimming left V 3 bases short and J 3 bases short, with 9 bases between. The CDR3 spans 14 residues. CDR3 residues: CASSFAGFNQPQHF. CDR3 DNA sequence: TGTGCCAGCAGTTTTGCAGGGTTCAATCAGCCCCAGCATTTT.

A few counts support this clone. The DNA for the CDR3 is TGTGCCAGCAGCTCATCACGTCCCGGGACAGGGGGCGGCACTGAAGCTTTCTTT. Translation: CASSSSRPGTGGGTEAFF. This chain connects TRBV7-2 to TRBJ1-1; 12 bases are a match to TRBD1. CDR1 and CDR2 from the germline V gene are SGHTA and FQGNSA. The CDR3 totals 18 residues. V gave up 4 bases and J gave up 4 bases; unmatched junction bases: 13.

The V and J genes are TRBV5-1 and TRBJ2-1, with 11 nucleotides matching TRBD2. V trimming: 5 bases; J trimming: 4 bases; junction bases outside the gene matches: 8. CDR3 length: 16 amino acids. Germline CDR1 is SGHRS and CDR2 is YFSETQ. The CDR3 sequence: CASRPPGLAVYNEQFF. CDR3 coding DNA: TGCGCCAGCAGACCCCCGGGACTAGCGGTATACAATGAGCAGTTCTTC.

The CDR3 reads CASSIGPRSGRGETQYF. CDR3 coding DNA: TGTGCCAGTAGTATAGGCCCTCGTAGCGGGAGGGGAGAGACCCAGTACTTC. The V gene is TRBV19, the J gene TRBJ2-5; 11 bases fit TRBD2. Germline CDR1 and CDR2: LNHDA and SQIVND (reference sequence). The CDR3 has 17 residues. V lost 1 base to trimming and J lost 4 bases; unmatched junction nucleotides: 8.

CDR3 residues: CASSLRQFSDEQFF. In DNA form, the CDR3 reads TGTGCCAGCAGTTTGAGGCAGTTCTCGGATGAGCAGTTCTTC. The rearrangement links TRBV28 to TRBJ2-1; D is ambiguous. The germline V gene has CDR1 MDHEN and CDR2 SYDVKM. The germline V and J ends were trimmed by 3 bases and 8 bases, with 14 bases remaining between them. The CDR3 extends over 14 amino acids.